This T cell receptor beta chain was found in a study of beta chain features in type 1 diabetes. General study findings and limits: VDJ junctions sequenced from type 1 diabetes patients showed fewer insertions and more deletions. In all four CD4+ subsets, TCRB CDR3 length was significantly, moderately reduced in type 1 diabetes.

V was clipped by 8 bases and J by 5 bases; unmatched bases: 6. The CDR3 runs to 13 residues. Germline V gives CDR1 SGHTA, CDR2 FQGNSA. Concerning this clone: Antigen specificity is unknown.

Investigators reverse transcribed all isolated RNA, so they sequenced expressed TCRB transcripts. TCRdb's table, derived via immunoSEQ multiplex PCR, lists solely in-frame clones and lacks some. The sample contains more than 130,000 clones, about 7% of which appear only once. This clonotype originated in a woman in her 30s in good health. V usage is TRBV7-2 and J usage is TRBJ2-7; 10 bases are shared with TRBD2. The sequenced sample consisted of central memory CD4+ T cells from blood. CDR3 region: CASGGLASNEQYF. DNA for the CDR3: TGTGCCAGCGGGGGACTAGCGTCTAACGAGCAGTACTTC.